These T cell receptor beta chains were read from a single sample in a study of shared clonotypes between healthy human individuals. Libraries were prepared by immunoSEQ multiplex PCR; TCRdb keeps only in-frame clonotypes and omits some of them. This table has roughly 450,000 clones, 60% to 85% appearing once. Sequenced: PBMCs. These receptors were taken from a woman aged 40-49 years in good health. Some clones in this sample may be carry-over from other donors' samples. Both conserved end residues are part of each CDR3. The order of the fields is clone size, V gene, D gene, J gene, CDR3 protein, CDR3 DNA. D genes are given only for firm matches. Only some rows state a clone size, as once, few, many or a class for expanded clones.

abundance: few; v_gene: TRBV6-4; d_gene: TRBD1; j_gene: TRBJ1-2; CDR3aa: CASSPQGQGPYGYTF; CDR3nt: TGTGCCAGCAGTCCCCAGGGACAGGGTCCCTATGGCTACACCTTC
abundance: .; v_gene: TRBV7-3; d_gene: TRBD2; j_gene: TRBJ2-4; CDR3aa: CASSRSGTAPYF; CDR3nt: TGTGCCAGCAGCCGTAGCGGGACCGCCCCGTACTTC
abundance: .; v_gene: TRBV28; d_gene: TRBD1; j_gene: TRBJ1-2; CDR3aa: CASSSETGGGTNYGYTF; CDR3nt: TGTGCCAGCAGTTCGGAGACAGGGGGAGGGACTAACTATGGCTACACCTTC
abundance: .; v_gene: TRBV19; d_gene: .; j_gene: TRBJ1-5; CDR3aa: CASSIERGRGNQPQHF; CDR3nt: TGTGCCAGTAGTATTGAGAGGGGAAGAGGCAATCAGCCCCAGCATTTT
abundance: .; v_gene: TRBV18; d_gene: .; j_gene: TRBJ2-3; CDR3aa: CASSPPSGTDTQYF; CDR3nt: TGTGCCAGCTCACCACCTAGCGGCACAGATACGCAGTATTTT
abundance: .; v_gene: TRBV4-2; d_gene: .; j_gene: TRBJ2-1; CDR3aa: CASSQEARFSYNEQFF; CDR3nt: TGTGCCAGCAGCCAAGAGGCAAGATTCTCCTACAATGAGCAGTTCTTC
abundance: .; v_gene: TRBV6-1; d_gene: .; j_gene: TRBJ1-5; CDR3aa: CASSEGTRDQPQHF; CDR3nt: TGTGCCAGCAGTGAAGGGACCAGGGATCAGCCCCAGCATTTT
abundance: .; v_gene: TRBV6-5; d_gene: .; j_gene: TRBJ1-2; CDR3aa: CASCPVGLALYGYTF; CDR3nt: TGTGCCAGCTGTCCCGTGGGTTTGGCCCTCTATGGCTACACCTTC
abundance: .; v_gene: TRBV6-1; d_gene: .; j_gene: TRBJ1-4; CDR3aa: CASRSGQENEKLFF; CDR3nt: TGTGCCAGCCGGTCCGGGCAGGAGAATGAAAAACTGTTTTTT
abundance: .; v_gene: TRBV9; d_gene: TRBD1; j_gene: TRBJ2-3; CDR3aa: CASSVARGQVDTQYF; CDR3nt: TGTGCCAGCAGCGTAGCTAGGGGGCAGGTAGATACGCAGTATTTT
abundance: .; v_gene: TRBV15; d_gene: TRBD2; j_gene: TRBJ2-1; CDR3aa: CATSPTGLAGGDNEQFF; CDR3nt: TGTGCCACCAGCCCCACGGGACTAGCGGGAGGGGACAATGAGCAGTTCTTC
abundance: .; v_gene: TRBV5-1; d_gene: .; j_gene: TRBJ2-7; CDR3aa: CASSSLAAYEQYF; CDR3nt: TGCGCCAGCAGCTCCCTTGCGGCCTACGAGCAGTACTTC
abundance: .; v_gene: TRBV19; d_gene: .; j_gene: TRBJ2-6; CDR3aa: CASSIRFSGANVLTF; CDR3nt: TGTGCCAGTAGTATCCGGTTCTCTGGGGCCAACGTCCTGACTTTC
abundance: .; v_gene: TRBV7-8; d_gene: .; j_gene: TRBJ1-4; CDR3aa: CASSSFRGGTGEKLFF; CDR3nt: TGTGCCAGCAGCTCATTTAGGGGGGGAACGGGTGAAAAACTGTTTTTT
abundance: .; v_gene: TRBV13; d_gene: .; j_gene: TRBJ2-7; CDR3aa: CASSLGGRNSYEQYF; CDR3nt: TGTGCCAGCAGCTTAGGTGGGCGGAACTCCTACGAGCAGTACTTC
abundance: .; v_gene: TRBV15; d_gene: .; j_gene: TRBJ2-4; CDR3aa: CATSPGTLAKNIQYF; CDR3nt: TGTGCCACCAGCCCGGGGACTTTAGCCAAAAACATTCAGTACTTC
abundance: .; v_gene: TRBV7-6; d_gene: TRBD2; j_gene: TRBJ2-3; CDR3aa: CASSLGLAGTTDTQYF; CDR3nt: TGTGCCAGCAGCTTAGGGCTAGCGGGAACCACAGATACGCAGTATTTT
abundance: .; v_gene: TRBV18; d_gene: .; j_gene: TRBJ2-5; CDR3aa: CASSPGDRQETQYF; CDR3nt: TGTGCCAGCTCGCCCGGGGACCGCCAAGAGACCCAGTACTTC
abundance: .; v_gene: TRBV5-1; d_gene: TRBD2; j_gene: TRBJ2-5; CDR3aa: CASRRPPWLAGMGKETQYF; CDR3nt: TGCGCCAGCAGACGACCCCCCTGGTTAGCGGGAATGGGGAAAGAGACCCAGTACTTC
abundance: once; v_gene: TRBV10-3; d_gene: TRBD1; j_gene: TRBJ1-5; CDR3aa: CAIRGQGGNQPQHF; CDR3nt: TGTGCCATCAGGGGACAGGGCGGCAATCAGCCCCAGCATTTT
abundance: .; v_gene: TRBV28; d_gene: .; j_gene: TRBJ2-3; CDR3aa: CASSTRDTSTDTQYF; CDR3nt: TGTGCCAGCAGCACCCGGGACACCAGCACAGATACGCAGTATTTT
abundance: .; v_gene: TRBV18; d_gene: .; j_gene: TRBJ2-1; CDR3aa: CASSHHPGAQEQFF; CDR3nt: TGTGCCAGCTCACACCATCCAGGGGCGCAGGAGCAGTTCTTC
abundance: .; v_gene: TRBV5-6; d_gene: TRBD2; j_gene: TRBJ2-1; CDR3aa: CASSFGLADFDEQFF; CDR3nt: TGTGCCAGCAGCTTTGGCCTAGCGGATTTTGATGAGCAGTTCTTC
abundance: once; v_gene: TRBV4-1; d_gene: .; j_gene: TRBJ1-1; CDR3aa: CASSQDTWNTEAFF; CDR3nt: TGCGCCAGCAGCCAAGACACTTGGAACACTGAAGCTTTCTTT
abundance: .; v_gene: TRBV20-1; d_gene: .; j_gene: TRBJ2-7; CDR3aa: CSARVTYEQYF; CDR3nt: TGCAGTGCTAGAGTAACCTACGAGCAGTACTTC
abundance: .; v_gene: TRBV7-9; d_gene: .; j_gene: TRBJ2-7; CDR3aa: CASSSGLYEQYF; CDR3nt: TGTGCCAGCAGCTCGGGACTTTACGAGCAGTACTTC
abundance: .; v_gene: TRBV7-9; d_gene: TRBD2; j_gene: TRBJ2-7; CDR3aa: CASSFTSGSSEQYF; CDR3nt: TGTGCCAGCAGCTTCACGAGCGGGAGCTCCGAGCAGTACTTC
abundance: .; v_gene: TRBV4-3; d_gene: .; j_gene: TRBJ2-7; CDR3aa: CASSQDLDRKTYEQYF; CDR3nt: TGCGCCAGCAGCCAAGATCTCGACAGGAAAACCTACGAGCAGTACTTC
abundance: .; v_gene: TRBV7-2; d_gene: .; j_gene: TRBJ1-5; CDR3aa: CASSRRNQPQHF; CDR3nt: TGTGCCAGCAGTCGTCGCAATCAGCCCCAGCATTTT
abundance: .; v_gene: TRBV25-1; d_gene: .; j_gene: TRBJ1-5; CDR3aa: CASSEPGPWSDQPQHF; CDR3nt: TGTGCCAGCAGTGAGCCGGGGCCTTGGTCGGATCAGCCCCAGCATTTT
abundance: once; v_gene: TRBV13; d_gene: .; j_gene: TRBJ2-3; CDR3aa: CASSSPSVVFADTQYF; CDR3nt: TGTGCCAGCAGCTCCCCCTCGGTCGTGTTTGCAGATACGCAGTATTTT
abundance: .; v_gene: TRBV6-1; d_gene: .; j_gene: TRBJ2-5; CDR3aa: CASSEALQGRETQYF; CDR3nt: TGTGCCAGCAGTGAAGCGCTTCAGGGGCGGGAGACCCAGTACTTC
abundance: .; v_gene: TRBV5-1; d_gene: TRBD2; j_gene: TRBJ2-7; CDR3aa: CASSLGLADSYEQYF; CDR3nt: TGCGCCAGCAGCTTGGGACTAGCGGACTCCTACGAGCAGTACTTC
abundance: few; v_gene: TRBV4-3; d_gene: .; j_gene: TRBJ1-3; CDR3aa: CASSQDPDSGNTIYF; CDR3nt: TGCGCCAGCAGCCAAGACCCAGACTCTGGAAACACCATATATTTT
abundance: .; v_gene: TRBV7-6; d_gene: TRBD2; j_gene: TRBJ2-7; CDR3aa: CASSPSGNSYEQYF; CDR3nt: TGTGCCAGCAGCCCAAGCGGGAACTCCTACGAGCAGTACTTC
abundance: .; v_gene: TRBV5-6; d_gene: TRBD1; j_gene: TRBJ2-7; CDR3aa: CASSSGSGTGGSYEQYF; CDR3nt: TGTGCCAGCAGCTCGGGGTCCGGGACAGGGGGATCCTACGAGCAGTACTTC
abundance: .; v_gene: TRBV6-7; d_gene: .; j_gene: TRBJ2-7; CDR3aa: CASSRQYEQYF; CDR3nt: TGTGCCAGCAGCAGACAGTACGAGCAGTACTTC
abundance: .; v_gene: TRBV28; d_gene: .; j_gene: TRBJ2-2; CDR3aa: CASSESGTLFF; CDR3nt: TGTGCCAGCAGCGAATCGGGTACTCTGTTTTTT
abundance: .; v_gene: TRBV19; d_gene: TRBD1; j_gene: TRBJ2-3; CDR3aa: CASSMKRTGGTDTQYF; CDR3nt: TGTGCCAGTAGTATGAAAAGGACAGGGGGAACAGATACGCAGTATTTT